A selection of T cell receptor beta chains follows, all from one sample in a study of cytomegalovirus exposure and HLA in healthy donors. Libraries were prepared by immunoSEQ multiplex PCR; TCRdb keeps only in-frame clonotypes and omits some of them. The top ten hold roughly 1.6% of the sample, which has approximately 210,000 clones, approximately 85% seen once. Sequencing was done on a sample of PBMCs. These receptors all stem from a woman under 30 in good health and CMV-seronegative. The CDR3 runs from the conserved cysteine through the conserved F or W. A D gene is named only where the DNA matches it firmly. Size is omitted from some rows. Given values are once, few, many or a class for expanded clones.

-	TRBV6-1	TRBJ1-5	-	CASSERGDLNQPQHF	TGTGCCAGCAGTGAAAGAGGGGACTTAAATCAGCCCCAGCATTTT
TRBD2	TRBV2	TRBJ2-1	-	CASSEGLAWSEQFF	TGTGCCAGCAGTGAAGGACTAGCGTGGAGTGAGCAGTTCTTC
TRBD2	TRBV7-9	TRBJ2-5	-	CASSTGGALRETQYF	TGTGCCAGCAGCACCGGGGGGGCCCTTCGGGAGACCCAGTACTTC
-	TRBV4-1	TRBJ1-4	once	CASSRLPGAEKLFF	TGCGCCAGCAGCCGACTTCCAGGGGCTGAAAAACTGTTTTTT
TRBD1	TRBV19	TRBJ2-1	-	CASSMGGQGVF	TGTGCCAGTAGTATGGGCGGACAGGGGGTCTTC
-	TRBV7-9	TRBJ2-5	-	CASSFPTGTAEKTQYF	TGTGCCAGCAGCTTCCCCACCGGGACTGCCGAGAAGACCCAGTACTTC
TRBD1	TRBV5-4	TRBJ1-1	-	CASSKESRGLEAFF	TGTGCCAGCAGTAAGGAATCCAGGGGGCTTGAAGCTTTCTTT
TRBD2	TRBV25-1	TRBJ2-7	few	CASSEFGTSGRYEQYF	TGTGCCAGCAGTGAATTTGGGACTAGCGGGAGATACGAGCAGTACTTC
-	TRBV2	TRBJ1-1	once	CASSDTGTVTEAFF	TGTGCCAGCAGTGATACGGGTACGGTCACTGAAGCTTTCTTT
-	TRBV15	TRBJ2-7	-	CATTGVSGPKYF	TGTGCCACCACCGGCGTTAGCGGCCCCAAGTACTTC
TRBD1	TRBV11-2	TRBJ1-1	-	CASSSQGQGNTEAFF	TGTGCCAGCAGCTCACAGGGACAGGGTAACACTGAAGCTTTCTTT